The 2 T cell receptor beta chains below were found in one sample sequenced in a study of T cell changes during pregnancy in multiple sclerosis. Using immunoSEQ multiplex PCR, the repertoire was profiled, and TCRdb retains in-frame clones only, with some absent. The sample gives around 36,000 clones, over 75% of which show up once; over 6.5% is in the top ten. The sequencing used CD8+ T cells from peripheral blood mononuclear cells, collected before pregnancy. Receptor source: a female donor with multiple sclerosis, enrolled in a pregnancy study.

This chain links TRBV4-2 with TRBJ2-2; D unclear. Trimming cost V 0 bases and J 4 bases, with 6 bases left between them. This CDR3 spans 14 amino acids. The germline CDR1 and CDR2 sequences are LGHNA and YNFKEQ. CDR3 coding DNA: TGTGCCAGCAGCCAAGATTGGGCCACCGGGGAGCTGTTTTTT. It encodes CASSQDWATGELFF.

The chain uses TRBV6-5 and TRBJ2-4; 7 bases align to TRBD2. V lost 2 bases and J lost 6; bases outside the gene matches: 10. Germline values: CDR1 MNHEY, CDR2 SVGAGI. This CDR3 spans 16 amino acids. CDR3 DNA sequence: TGTGCCAGCAGTTACGAGTCGGGGGAGGGCGGAAACATTCAGTACTTC. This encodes CASSYESGEGGNIQYF.